The 30 T cell receptor beta chains given below trace back to one sample, sequenced in a study of shared clonotypes between healthy human individuals. TCRdb keeps only in-frame clones here, not all; method: immunoSEQ multiplex PCR. The sample has roughly 2.4 million clones; 90% to 97% are singletons. The specimen was naive CD4+ T cells sorted from blood. Subset denoted: CD45RA+ positively selected. These receptor sequences come from a man younger than 30 in good health.

The J gene is TRBJ2-7, the V gene TRBV5-1, with 9 bases identical to TRBD2. CDR1 and CDR2 (germline): SGHRS, YFSETQ. Trimming took 0 bases from V and 3 from J; bases not matched to a gene: 10. The CDR3 has 17 amino acids. CDR3 sequence: CASSLVGLAGIDYEQYF. As DNA, the CDR3 is TGCGCCAGCAGCTTGGTGGGGCTAGCGGGGATAGACTACGAGCAGTACTTC.

J is TRBJ2-1 and V is TRBV27; 12 nucleotides align to TRBD2. Trimming at V came to 3 bases and at J to 15 bases, leaving 12 bases not matched to a gene. The CDR3 is 15 residues long. CDR1 and CDR2 from the germline V gene are MNHEY and SMNVEV (reference sequence). The CDR3 DNA is TGTGCCAGCAGTTTTGTCCTAGCGGGGGGGCTGGTACTGTTCTTC. This encodes CASSFVLAGGLVLFF.

The gene calls are TRBV5-6 and TRBJ1-6, with TRBD1 as a possible D gene (6 bases). This CDR3 is built from 17 residues. Germline CDR1 and CDR2: SGHDT and YYEEEE. Trimming removed 0 bases from V and 5 bases from J, with 15 bases in between. This CDR3 is CASSLAFGGANNSPLHF. In nucleotides, the CDR3 is TGTGCCAGCAGCTTGGCCTTCGGGGGCGCCAATAATTCACCCCTCCACTTT.

This chain joins TRBV15 and TRBJ1-6; D is unresolved. Per germline, CDR1 LNHNV and CDR2 YYDKDF (reference sequence). Trimming left V 2 bases short and J 10 bases short, with 12 bases between. The CDR3 is 14 residues long. The CDR3: CATSRMNSGSPLHF. In DNA form, the CDR3 reads TGTGCCACCAGCAGAATGAATTCAGGATCACCCCTCCACTTT.

Remarks on this clone: Other DNA sequences in this sample translate to the same CDR3. This chain links TRBV18 with TRBJ1-6, with D hard to call. Per germline, CDR1 KGHSH and CDR2 LQKENI. This CDR3 spans 16 amino acids. V was shortened by 0 bases and J by 0 bases, with 6 bases between the two germline ends. The CDR3 reads CASSPPSSSYNSPLHF. The CDR3, as DNA: TGTGCCAGCTCACCACCGTCGAGCTCCTATAATTCACCCCTCCACTTT.

The chain carries TRBV30 and TRBJ2-7, with a weak D call TRBD1 (6 bases). V lost 2 bases and J 3 bases, leaving 11 bases between the germline ends. The CDR3 runs 13 residues. The V gene's germline CDR1 is GTSNPN and CDR2 SVGIG (reference sequence). CDR3 nucleotides: TGTGCCTGGAGTCAGGGGCGCTACTACGAGCAGTACTTC. This encodes CAWSQGRYYEQYF.

This chain joins TRBV13 and TRBJ2-7; 7 bases match TRBD2. This CDR3 contains 15 residues. Germline CDR1 is PRHDT and CDR2 is FYEKMQ (reference sequence). V lost 0 bases to trimming and J lost 7 bases; unmatched junction nucleotides: 9. The CDR3: CASSLGGRALGEQYF. The CDR3 nucleotides are TGTGCCAGCAGCTTAGGAGGGAGGGCCTTAGGTGAGCAGTACTTC.

This chain connects TRBV30 to TRBJ1-2, with D perhaps TRBD1 (5 bases). Trimming left V 7 bases short and J 4 bases short, with 13 bases between. The CDR3 is 12 amino acids. CDR1 is GTSNPN and CDR2 is SVGIG in the germline V gene (reference sequence). CDR3 sequence: CASGTTAYGYTF. In nucleotides, the CDR3 is TGTGCCTCCGGGACGACGGCCTATGGCTACACCTTC. The full variable domain, rest sourced from reference TRBV30 and TRBJ1-2, is SQTIHQWPATLVQPVGSPLSLECTVEGTSNPNLYWYRQAAGRGLQLLFYSVGIGQISSEVPQNLSASRPQDRQFILSSKKLLLSDSGFYLCASGTTAYGYTFGSGTRLTVV.

V is TRBV18 and J is TRBJ1-1; D might be TRBD1 (5 bases). There are 16 residues in the CDR3. Germline assignment: CDR1 KGHSH and CDR2 LQKENI. Deletions cut 6 bases from V and 5 bases from J, with 22 bases between. This CDR3 reads CASSTNERGAGTEAFF. The DNA of the CDR3 is TGTGCCAGCTCCACAAACGAACGAGGGGCAGGGACTGAAGCTTTCTTT. The whole variable domain, remainder taken from reference TRBV18 and TRBJ1-1, is NAGVMQNPRHLVRRRGQEARLRCSPMKGHSHVYWYRQLPEEGLKFMVYLQKENIIDESGMPKERFSAEFPKEGPSILRIQQVVRGDSAAYFCASSTNERGAGTEAFFGQGTRLTVV.

V and J are TRBV30 and TRBJ2-5; D is possibly TRBD1 (6 bases). The V and J ends lost 6 bases and 7 bases respectively, with 15 bases between them. Germline values: CDR1 GTSNPN, CDR2 SVGIG (reference sequence). This CDR3 region has 12 residues. This chain's CDR3 is CACQPKQGTQYF. The CDR3 DNA reads as TGTGCCTGCCAACCAAAACAGGGGACCCAGTACTTC.

This clone appeared once. V usage is TRBV25-1 and J usage is TRBJ2-1, with D possibly matching TRBD2 (6 bases). The CDR3 has 16 amino acids. V gave up 1 base and J gave up 8 bases, with 18 bases separating them. CDR1 is MGHDK and CDR2 is SYGVNS in the germline V gene. In DNA, the CDR3 is TGTGCCAGCAGTGAATTGGGGGGTCTTCAGGAAGATGAGCAGTTCTTC. Its translation: CASSELGGLQEDEQFF. The entire variable domain, with the rest obtained from reference TRBV25-1 and TRBJ2-1, is as follows: EADIYQTPRYLVIGTGKKITLECSQTMGHDKMYWYQQDPGMELHLIHYSYGVNSTEKGDLSSESTVSRIRTEHFPLTLESARPSHTSQYLCASSELGGLQEDEQFFGPGTRLTVL.

The rearrangement joins TRBV6-6 to TRBJ2-5; the D gene is possibly TRBD1 (6 bases). Trimming cost V 5 bases and J 2 bases, with 12 bases left between them. Germline V gives CDR1 MNHNY, CDR2 SVGAGI (reference sequence). The CDR3 has 14 amino acids. The CDR3 reads CASSTPGQQETQYF. As DNA, the CDR3 is TGTGCCAGCAGTACCCCCGGACAGCAAGAGACCCAGTACTTC.

In its sample, this clone was seen once. V gene TRBV4-1 combines with J gene TRBJ2-7; TRBD2 matches 9 bases. V shed 0 bases and J 4 bases; nucleotides not matched to a gene: 4. Germline values: CDR1 MGHRA, CDR2 YSYEKL. The CDR3 sequence is 15 residues long. The CDR3 coding sequence is TGCGCCAGCAGCCAAGATGCGGGAGGGTTTTACGAGCAGTACTTC. It is translated as CASSQDAGGFYEQYF.

The chain recombines TRBV5-6 with TRBJ1-2; 9 nucleotides line up with TRBD1. CDR1 and CDR2 from the germline V gene are SGHDT and YYEEEE. With V trimmed by 4 bases and J by 3 bases, 10 bases remained unmatched. The CDR3 sequence is 16 residues long. In nucleotides, the CDR3 is TGTGCCAGCAGCGTAGGAACAGGGGGCGCCCACTATGGCTACACCTTC. This gives the protein CASSVGTGGAHYGYTF.

This chain connects TRBV30 to TRBJ2-2, with no clear D. This CDR3 is built from 13 residues. Germline V gene sequence: CDR1 GTSNPN, CDR2 SVGIG (reference sequence). V lost 0 bases and J 7 bases, leaving 9 bases between the germline ends. CDR3 bases: TGTGCCTGGAGTGTAGGATTGGGCGGGGAGCTGTTTTTT. Its protein is CAWSVGLGGELFF.

A word on this clone: The same CDR3 is also encoded by other DNA sequences in this sample. The gene calls are TRBV5-1 and TRBJ2-3; no clear D gene. With 0 bases removed from V and 6 bases from J, the gap between germline ends came to 8 bases. Germline V gives CDR1 SGHRS, CDR2 YFSETQ. The CDR3 contains 13 residues. For the CDR3, the DNA is TGCGCCAGCAGCTTGGGACTTGGGGATACGCAGTATTTT. As protein: CASSLGLGDTQYF.

CDR3 in amino acids: CASSTLAGGEQYF. The CDR3 region has the DNA TGTGCCAGTAGTACACTAGCGGGAGGCGAGCAGTACTTC. The chain is built from TRBV19 and TRBJ2-7, with 12 positions matching TRBD2. The germline V gene has CDR1 LNHDA and CDR2 SQIVND (reference sequence). The CDR3 extends over 13 amino acids. V trimming: 4 bases; J trimming: 6 bases; junction bases outside the gene matches: 1.

This chain links TRBV6-1 with TRBJ2-1; 9 bases line up with TRBD1. The trim removed 10 bases at V and 7 bases at J, leaving 5 bases unmatched. CDR1 and CDR2 from the germline V gene are MNHNS and SASEGT. The CDR3 sequence is 12 residues long. The CDR3 spells CATQGATNEQFF. CDR3 nucleotide sequence: TGTGCCACACAGGGGGCAACGAATGAGCAGTTCTTC.

The chain recombines TRBV5-1 with TRBJ2-1; the D gene could be TRBD1 or TRBD2 (5 bases each). CDR1 SGHRS and CDR2 YFSETQ come from the germline V gene. This CDR3 spans 16 amino acids. V dropped 3 bases and J dropped 9 bases, with 22 bases sitting between them. CDR3 sequence: CASSWTGTVKYGEQFF. The DNA of the CDR3 is TGCGCCAGCAGCTGGACCGGGACCGTCAAATATGGTGAGCAGTTCTTC.

With regard to this clone: Other DNA sequences in the sample encode the same CDR3. Here the CDR3 reads CASSRGTDTQYF. The CDR3 nucleotides read TGTGCCAGCAGCCGTGGGACAGATACGCAGTATTTT. This rearrangement joins TRBV11-3 to TRBJ2-3; D remains unclear. This CDR3 region has 12 residues. V was pared by 5 bases and J by 3 bases, with 6 bases between. Germline values: CDR1 SGHNT, CDR2 YENEEA.

V is TRBV6-1 and J is TRBJ1-5; D is unclear. The CDR3 is made up of 13 amino acids. Germline values: CDR1 MNHNS, CDR2 SASEGT. Trimming stripped 0 bases from V and 5 bases from J, with 5 bases between. CDR3 sequence reads: CASSEAPDQPQHF. CDR3 nucleotides: TGTGCCAGCAGTGAAGCGCCGGATCAGCCCCAGCATTTT.

The chain has TRBV6-1 and TRBJ2-7; D is unresolved. CDR1 and CDR2 (germline): MNHNS, SASEGT. Trimming pared 7 bases from V and 1 base from J, leaving 14 bases between. There are 14 residues in the CDR3. The CDR3 spells CASTRTGRSYEQYF. For the CDR3, the DNA is TGTGCCAGCACCAGGACCGGGCGTTCCTACGAGCAGTACTTC.

This clone was picked up a small number of times. The gene calls are TRBV28 and TRBJ1-2, with 9 nucleotides matching TRBD1. The ends lost 7 bases at V and 9 bases at J; junction bases unmatched: 9. The germline V gene encodes CDR1 MDHEN and CDR2 SYDVKM. The CDR3 runs 13 residues. The DNA of the CDR3 is TGTGCCAGCACCGACGGACAGGGGCTCAGCTACACCTTC. Residues: CASTDGQGLSYTF.

The J gene is TRBJ2-2, the V gene TRBV7-9, with TRBD1 matching 11 bases. Germline V gives CDR1 SEHNR, CDR2 FQNEAQ (reference sequence). The CDR3 is 17 amino acids. V was clipped by 2 bases and J by 0 bases; unmatched bases: 2. CDR3 DNA: TGTGCCAGCAGCTTAAGGACAGGGGGCGCGAACACCGGGGAGCTGTTTTTT. This encodes CASSLRTGGANTGELFF.

The V and J genes are TRBV27 and TRBJ2-2; D gene ambiguous. Germline V CDR1 and CDR2: MNHEY, SMNVEV (reference sequence). The CDR3 runs to 15 residues. V shed 5 bases and J shed 2 bases, with 12 bases lying between them. This CDR3 reads CASSPTGVNTGELFF. CDR3 sequence (DNA): TGTGCCAGCAGTCCGACGGGCGTTAACACCGGGGAGCTGTTTTTT.

About this clone itself: The same CDR3 is also encoded by other DNA sequences in this sample. V gene TRBV9 combines with J gene TRBJ2-7, with 8 bases that match TRBD1. The trim removed 3 bases at V and 4 bases at J, leaving 6 bases unmatched. The CDR3 is 14 amino acids. Germline V CDR1 and CDR2: SGDLS, YYNGEE. This CDR3 is CASSAGTGLYEQYF. The CDR3 nucleotides are TGTGCCAGCAGCGCCGGGACAGGACTTTACGAGCAGTACTTC.

The CDR3 region has the DNA TGTGCCAGCAGTCCCCGCCGGGACAGAGGTGAAAAACTGTTTTTT. Translated: CASSPRRDRGEKLFF. V gene TRBV27 combines with J gene TRBJ1-4, with 7 bases that match TRBD1. Trimming removed 5 bases from V and 7 bases from J; junction bases left unmatched: 10. The CDR3 consists of 15 residues. Germline V lookup: CDR1 MNHEY, CDR2 SMNVEV (reference sequence). The whole variable domain, remainder taken from reference TRBV27 and TRBJ1-4, is EAQVTQNPRYLITVTGKKLTVTCSQNMNHEYMSWYRQDPGLGLRQIYYSMNVEVTDKGDVPEGYKVSRKEKRNFPLILESPSPNQTSLYFCASSPRRDRGEKLFFGSGTQLSVL.

V gene TRBV5-1 combines with J gene TRBJ2-2; 9 bases are a match to TRBD2. V shed 4 bases, J shed 1 base, and the junction held 2 bases outside the gene matches. CDR1 is SGHRS and CDR2 is YFSETQ in the germline V gene. This CDR3 comprises 15 residues. The CDR3 coding sequence is TGCGCCAGCAGCATTAGCGGGGGGAACACCGGGGAGCTGTTTTTT. Encoded protein: CASSISGGNTGELFF.

The chain recombines TRBV30 with TRBJ2-3, with 7 bases lining up with TRBD2. CDR1 GTSNPN and CDR2 SVGIG come from the germline V gene (reference sequence). The CDR3 is 16 amino acids. J lost 2 bases, V lost 0 bases, and 8 bases had no gene match. As DNA, the CDR3 is TGTGCCTGGAGTGTAGGCGGGAGCGCCAACACAGATACGCAGTATTTT. It codes for CAWSVGGSANTDTQYF.

Written as DNA, the CDR3 is TGTGCCAGCAGTCGACAGGGGGCAGGATCGTCACCCCTCCACTTT. It codes for CASSRQGAGSSPLHF. This chain joins TRBV6-5 and TRBJ1-6, with 10 positions matching TRBD1. V was pared by 5 bases and J by 10 bases, with 8 bases of the junction left unmatched. This CDR3 contains 15 residues. The germline V gene has CDR1 MNHEY and CDR2 SVGAGI.